A selection of T cell receptor beta chains follows, all from one sample in a study of blood T cell repertoires in COVID-19. The repertoire was sequenced with immunoSEQ multiplex PCR; TCRdb's copy has only in-frame clones and lacks some. In the table there are fewer than 200,000 clones, roughly 87% of which are singletons. The sample was peripheral blood. The receptors were sampled from a woman aged 45-65 years with acute or convalescent COVID-19. Each CDR3 is given with its conserved first and last residue. The D gene is left open where the match is weak. A clone size is listed for some rows: how often the clone was seen (once, few, many), or a class if it is expanded.

clone size: NA; J gene: TRBJ2-1; D gene: TRBD2; V gene: TRBV5-5; CDR3 DNA: TGTGCCAGCAGCCGCAGCCTAGCGGGGGGCAATGAGCAGTTCTTC; CDR3 protein: CASSRSLAGGNEQFF
clone size: NA; J gene: TRBJ1-1; D gene: NA; V gene: TRBV7-2; CDR3 DNA: TGTGCCAGCAGCTTAGGGGGGGTCATGAACACTGAAGCTTTCTTT; CDR3 protein: CASSLGGVMNTEAFF
clone size: NA; J gene: TRBJ2-5; D gene: NA; V gene: TRBV5-4; CDR3 DNA: TGTGCCAGCAGTTCAGGGTCGGAGACCCAGTACTTC; CDR3 protein: CASSSGSETQYF
clone size: NA; J gene: TRBJ2-7; D gene: TRBD2; V gene: TRBV4-1; CDR3 DNA: TGCGCCAGCAGCCAAGAGCTCGTAGCTAGCGGGGGGTCCCCAAGCTCCTACGAGCAGTACTTC; CDR3 protein: CASSQELVASGGSPSSYEQYF
clone size: NA; J gene: TRBJ2-2; D gene: NA; V gene: TRBV10-3; CDR3 DNA: TGTGCCATCAGTGAGCAGGGGTGGGAGCTGTTTTTT; CDR3 protein: CAISEQGWELFF
clone size: NA; J gene: TRBJ2-7; D gene: TRBD1; V gene: TRBV19; CDR3 DNA: TGTGCCAGTAGCACCGGACAGGGGGCACGGGAGCAGTACTTC; CDR3 protein: CASSTGQGAREQYF
clone size: NA; J gene: TRBJ1-2; D gene: NA; V gene: TRBV2; CDR3 DNA: TGTGCCAGCAGTGAGAAAGCCGCGGGTAACTATGGCTACACCTTC; CDR3 protein: CASSEKAAGNYGYTF
clone size: NA; J gene: TRBJ2-7; D gene: NA; V gene: TRBV3-1/TRBV3-2; CDR3 DNA: TGTGCCAGCAGCCCCCCGCACAGCTACGAGCAGTACTTC; CDR3 protein: CASSPPHSYEQYF
clone size: NA; J gene: TRBJ2-7; D gene: NA; V gene: TRBV24-1; CDR3 DNA: TGTGCCACCAGTGATTTACAGGGGGGGGAGCAGTACTTC; CDR3 protein: CATSDLQGGEQYF
clone size: NA; J gene: TRBJ1-2; D gene: TRBD1; V gene: TRBV24-1; CDR3 DNA: TGTGCCACCAGTGATTTTGTGGGACAGGGGCCCCTAAACTATGGCTACACCTTC; CDR3 protein: CATSDFVGQGPLNYGYTF
clone size: NA; J gene: TRBJ2-7; D gene: NA; V gene: TRBV5-5; CDR3 DNA: TGTGCCAGCTCGTCCTGGGCCTCCTACGAGCAGTACTTC; CDR3 protein: CASSSWASYEQYF
clone size: once; J gene: TRBJ2-2; D gene: TRBD1; V gene: TRBV24-1; CDR3 DNA: TGCGCCACCAGTGGGGGACAGGGATTCACCGGGGAGCTGTTTTTT; CDR3 protein: CATSGGQGFTGELFF
clone size: NA; J gene: TRBJ1-6; D gene: TRBD1; V gene: TRBV6-2/TRBV6-3; CDR3 DNA: TGTGCCAGCAGTTACGAGGGGGCTAATAATTCACCCCTCCACTTT; CDR3 protein: CASSYEGANNSPLHF
clone size: NA; J gene: TRBJ2-2; D gene: NA; V gene: TRBV27; CDR3 DNA: TGTGCCACAACAGGGTTTGGCACCGGGGAGCTGTTTTTT; CDR3 protein: CATTGFGTGELFF
clone size: NA; J gene: TRBJ2-2; D gene: TRBD1; V gene: TRBV4-3; CDR3 DNA: TGCGCCAGCAGCCAAGTTAGGACAGGGAAGAACACCGGGGAGCTGTTTTTT; CDR3 protein: CASSQVRTGKNTGELFF
clone size: NA; J gene: TRBJ2-3; D gene: NA; V gene: TRBV18; CDR3 DNA: TGTGCCAGCTCACCAGGGGGCTTTGGCACAGATACGCAGTATTTT; CDR3 protein: CASSPGGFGTDTQYF
clone size: NA; J gene: TRBJ2-7; D gene: NA; V gene: TRBV24-1; CDR3 DNA: TGTGCCACCAGTGCGGCGGGGAGGTACGAGCAGTACTTC; CDR3 protein: CATSAAGRYEQYF
clone size: NA; J gene: TRBJ2-1; D gene: TRBD2; V gene: TRBV27; CDR3 DNA: TGTGCCAGCAGTAGACTGAGGACTAGCGGGATGGTGTTCTTC; CDR3 protein: CASSRLRTSGMVFF
clone size: NA; J gene: TRBJ1-6; D gene: TRBD1; V gene: TRBV5-1; CDR3 DNA: TGCGCCAGCAGCTTTCAGGGACAGGCTAATTCACCCCTCCACTTT; CDR3 protein: CASSFQGQANSPLHF
clone size: once; J gene: TRBJ1-1; D gene: TRBD1; V gene: TRBV7-2; CDR3 DNA: TGTGCCAGCAGCCACCGACAGGGACCAATGAACACTGAAGCTTTCTTT; CDR3 protein: CASSHRQGPMNTEAFF
clone size: NA; J gene: TRBJ1-1; D gene: TRBD1; V gene: TRBV10-3; CDR3 DNA: TGTGCCATCAGTCAGGGGGTGATGAACACTGAAGCTTTCTTT; CDR3 protein: CAISQGVMNTEAFF
clone size: NA; J gene: TRBJ1-5; D gene: NA; V gene: TRBV2; CDR3 DNA: TGTGCCAGCAGTTCGCGACAGATGAATCAGCCCCAGCATTTT; CDR3 protein: CASSSRQMNQPQHF
clone size: once; J gene: TRBJ1-1; D gene: TRBD1; V gene: TRBV5-1; CDR3 DNA: TGCGCCAGCAGCAAAAACCAGGGGGCCACTGAAGCTTTCTTT; CDR3 protein: CASSKNQGATEAFF
clone size: NA; J gene: TRBJ2-7; D gene: TRBD2; V gene: TRBV6-5; CDR3 DNA: TGTGCCAGCAAGCTAGCGGGGGACTCTTGGGAGCAGTACTTC; CDR3 protein: CASKLAGDSWEQYF
clone size: NA; J gene: TRBJ1-1; D gene: TRBD1; V gene: TRBV10-1; CDR3 DNA: TGCGCCAGCAGCGCCTCAGGGGGTTTGGGCGCTTTCTTT; CDR3 protein: CASSASGGLGAFF
clone size: once; J gene: TRBJ2-3; D gene: NA; V gene: TRBV21-1; CDR3 DNA: TGTGCCAGCCGCCAACCCGGCAGGGAAACAGATACGCAGTATTTT; CDR3 protein: CASRQPGRETDTQYF
clone size: NA; J gene: TRBJ1-2; D gene: NA; V gene: TRBV30; CDR3 DNA: TGTGCTTTAATCCCAGGCAACTATGGCTACACCTTC; CDR3 protein: CALIPGNYGYTF
clone size: NA; J gene: TRBJ1-5; D gene: NA; V gene: TRBV4-1; CDR3 DNA: TGCGCCAGCTCAGACTGGAGCAATCAGCCCCAGCATTTT; CDR3 protein: CASSDWSNQPQHF
clone size: NA; J gene: TRBJ2-2; D gene: TRBD2; V gene: TRBV9; CDR3 DNA: TGTGCCAGCAGCGTAGGCCCGAATGCGGGACTACCAAGAGACGGGGAGCTGTTTTTT; CDR3 protein: CASSVGPNAGLPRDGELFF
clone size: NA; J gene: TRBJ1-1; D gene: TRBD1; V gene: TRBV4-3; CDR3 DNA: TGCGCCAGCAGCCCCGGGACAGGACGAAACACTGAAGCTTTCTTT; CDR3 protein: CASSPGTGRNTEAFF
clone size: NA; J gene: TRBJ2-5; D gene: TRBD1; V gene: TRBV11-3; CDR3 DNA: TGTGCCAGCAGCTCCAACAGGGGGCTCTGGGAGACCCAGTACTTC; CDR3 protein: CASSSNRGLWETQYF
clone size: NA; J gene: TRBJ2-2; D gene: TRBD1; V gene: TRBV5-1; CDR3 DNA: TGCGCCAGCAGCGAAGGGACAGGGGTCGGGGAGCTGTTTTTT; CDR3 protein: CASSEGTGVGELFF
clone size: NA; J gene: TRBJ1-3; D gene: TRBD1; V gene: TRBV23-1; CDR3 DNA: TGCGCCACCATAGGGGAACAGGGGCCCCTGAGCGGAAACACCATATATTTT; CDR3 protein: CATIGEQGPLSGNTIYF
clone size: NA; J gene: TRBJ2-3; D gene: NA; V gene: TRBV19; CDR3 DNA: TGTGCCAGTAGTATGGGTAGGGGGAAATCGACAGATACGCAGTATTTT; CDR3 protein: CASSMGRGKSTDTQYF
clone size: NA; J gene: TRBJ1-6; D gene: NA; V gene: TRBV9; CDR3 DNA: TGTGCCAGCAGCGTAGGACAGACCCTGAATTCACCCCTCCACTTT; CDR3 protein: CASSVGQTLNSPLHF
clone size: NA; J gene: TRBJ1-5; D gene: NA; V gene: TRBV6-2/TRBV6-3; CDR3 DNA: TGTGCCAGCAGTTACGGGGGGAATCAGCCCCAGCATTTT; CDR3 protein: CASSYGGNQPQHF
clone size: NA; J gene: TRBJ1-5; D gene: NA; V gene: TRBV19; CDR3 DNA: TGTGCCAGTAGTATAGATCGCAGGGGTAGCAATCAGCCCCAGCATTTT; CDR3 protein: CASSIDRRGSNQPQHF
clone size: once; J gene: TRBJ1-5; D gene: TRBD1; V gene: TRBV2; CDR3 DNA: TGTGCCAGCAGTCGGGACAGCAATAGCAATCAGCCCCAGCATTTT; CDR3 protein: CASSRDSNSNQPQHF
clone size: NA; J gene: TRBJ2-7; D gene: TRBD2; V gene: TRBV10-3; CDR3 DNA: TGTGCCATCAGTGAGTGGCGGGAGGGCGAGCAGTACTTC; CDR3 protein: CAISEWREGEQYF
clone size: NA; J gene: TRBJ2-7; D gene: TRBD1; V gene: TRBV5-6; CDR3 DNA: TGTGCCAGCAGCTTGGGGGGGACAGGGCCAGGCTACGAGCAGTACTTC; CDR3 protein: CASSLGGTGPGYEQYF
clone size: few; J gene: TRBJ1-3; D gene: NA; V gene: TRBV6-5; CDR3 DNA: TGTGCCAGCACGGAGTCCCCTGGAAACACCATATATTTT; CDR3 protein: CASTESPGNTIYF
clone size: NA; J gene: TRBJ2-7; D gene: TRBD2; V gene: TRBV6-2/TRBV6-3; CDR3 DNA: TGTGCCAGCAGTTACTCAATCCTAGCGGCCAGCTCCTACGAGCAGTACTTC; CDR3 protein: CASSYSILAASSYEQYF
clone size: once; J gene: TRBJ1-6; D gene: NA; V gene: TRBV30; CDR3 DNA: TGTGCCTGGAGTGAAGGGGATCCAGGGTCACCCCTCCACTTT; CDR3 protein: CAWSEGDPGSPLHF
clone size: NA; J gene: TRBJ2-7; D gene: NA; V gene: TRBV18; CDR3 DNA: TGTGCCAGCTCACCAGCGTCTAGCTGGCACGAGCAGTACTTC; CDR3 protein: CASSPASSWHEQYF
clone size: NA; J gene: TRBJ1-5; D gene: TRBD1; V gene: TRBV6-2/TRBV6-3; CDR3 DNA: TGTGCCAGCAGCGGTCGGACAGGGGTCGAGCAGCCCCAGCATTTT; CDR3 protein: CASSGRTGVEQPQHF
clone size: once; J gene: TRBJ1-4; D gene: NA; V gene: TRBV19; CDR3 DNA: TGTGCCAGTAGTACAAAAATGGGACATCTTAATGAAAAACTGTTTTTT; CDR3 protein: CASSTKMGHLNEKLFF
clone size: NA; J gene: TRBJ1-3; D gene: TRBD1; V gene: TRBV10-3; CDR3 DNA: TGTGCCATCAGTGAACGGGACAGGGACAGACTCTCTGGAAACACCATATATTTT; CDR3 protein: CAISERDRDRLSGNTIYF
clone size: NA; J gene: TRBJ2-3; D gene: NA; V gene: TRBV9; CDR3 DNA: TGTGCCAGCAGCGTGGGGACACGGGACGATACGCAGTATTTT; CDR3 protein: CASSVGTRDDTQYF
clone size: few; J gene: TRBJ2-5; D gene: NA; V gene: TRBV21-1; CDR3 DNA: TGTGCCAGCAGCCGACTAGCGGGAGGGCCGGGGCAAGAGACCCAGTACTTC; CDR3 protein: CASSRLAGGPGQETQYF
clone size: few; J gene: TRBJ1-2; D gene: TRBD1; V gene: TRBV6-2/TRBV6-3; CDR3 DNA: TGTGCCAGCAGCTTCCGGGACAGGGGTTATCCTCGTTATGGCTACACCTTC; CDR3 protein: CASSFRDRGYPRYGYTF
clone size: NA; J gene: TRBJ2-3; D gene: NA; V gene: TRBV11-3; CDR3 DNA: TGTGCCAGCACCTTAGCATCCTTCGGGGGATCGAACACAGATACGCAGTATTTT; CDR3 protein: CASTLASFGGSNTDTQYF
clone size: few; J gene: TRBJ2-1; D gene: NA; V gene: TRBV30; CDR3 DNA: TGTGCCTGGAGTCCTAAGCGGGAGCAGTTCTTC; CDR3 protein: CAWSPKREQFF
clone size: NA; J gene: TRBJ2-3; D gene: NA; V gene: TRBV5-4; CDR3 DNA: TGTGCCAGCAGCTTGAACAGGGTAAAGGATACGCAGTATTTT; CDR3 protein: CASSLNRVKDTQYF